The 21 T cell receptor beta chains in this list originate from one sample, sequenced in a study of response to subunit inactivated influenza vaccine. A single record per CDR3 protein comes from TCRdb applying MiXCR to the RT-PCR reads. Of roughly 700,000 distinct CDR3 sequences detected, approximately 15% appear once; the ten largest clones hold around 7%. The input for sequencing was PBMCs from blood, taken roughly 15 days before vaccination. These receptors came from a man aged 45 to 65 who received an inactivated influenza vaccine.

This clonotype appeared many times. The genes are TRBV20-1 and TRBJ1-5; D not resolved. The CDR3 contains 15 residues. Trimming took off 1 base at V and 0 bases at J, with 10 bases between the two ends. CDR1 and CDR2 from the germline V gene are DFQATT and SNEGSKA (reference sequence). CDR3 DNA sequence: TGCAGTGCTAGAGGATCGGGATATAGCAATCAGCCCCAGCATTTT. Translated, it gives CSARGSGYSNQPQHF.

The chain links TRBV6-1 to TRBJ2-2; D possibly corresponds to TRBD2 (7 bases). This CDR3 contains 16 residues. V shed 5 bases and J shed 2 bases, with 15 bases lying between them. The germline CDR1 and CDR2 sequences are MNHNS and SASEGT. CDR3 coding DNA: TGTGCCAGCAGTAGTCCGGCGGGGGCTAACACCGGGGAGCTGTTTTTT. Translated: CASSSPAGANTGELFF.

The sample holds a few counts of this clonotype. The genes are TRBV7-8 and TRBJ1-2; D perhaps matches TRBD1 (5 bases). The CDR3 is 14 residues long. The germline gives CDR1 SGHVS, CDR2 FQNEAQ. The germline V and J ends were trimmed by 0 bases and 8 bases, with 13 bases remaining between them. CDR3 region: CASSLAIREGGYTF. The CDR3 DNA follows: TGTGCCAGCAGCTTAGCGATCAGGGAGGGGGGCTACACCTTC.

There are a few counts of this clonotype. The CDR3 region has the DNA TGTGCCAGCGGACTAGGTCCCTCGATTCAGTACTTC. Translating it yields CASGLGPSIQYF. The rearrangement joins TRBV6-5 to TRBJ2-4; 7 nucleotides line up with TRBD2. The V gene end was trimmed by 8 bases and the J gene end by 10 bases; junction bases not matched to a gene: 8. The CDR3 totals 12 residues. In germline, CDR1 is MNHEY, CDR2 SVGAGI.

This clonotype was found many times. V gene TRBV27 combines with J gene TRBJ2-1, with D possibly being TRBD2 (6 bases). V lost 6 bases, J lost 7 bases, and 7 bases lay in between. Germline V CDR1 and CDR2: MNHEY, SMNVEV (reference sequence). The CDR3 has 11 amino acids. The DNA of the CDR3 is TGTGCCAGCAGCCGGGGGAATGAGCAGTTCTTC. Protein: CASSRGNEQFF.

This clonotype was counted between two and nine times. The chain carries TRBV5-1 and TRBJ2-3; 8 positions agree with TRBD1. CDR1 is SGHRS and CDR2 is YFSETQ in the germline V gene. The CDR3 is 16 residues long. The trim removed 4 bases at V and 1 base at J, leaving 8 bases unmatched. CDR3 nucleotides: TGCGCCAGCAGCGTCCCACAGGGGGGTGGCACAGATACGCAGTATTTT. This codes for CASSVPQGGGTDTQYF. Supplemented by reference TRBV5-1 and TRBJ2-3, the full variable domain reads KAGVTQTPRYLIKTRGQQVTLSCSPISGHRSVSWYQQTPGQGLQFLFEYFSETQRNKGNFPGRFSGRQFSNSRSEMNVSTLELGDSALYLCASSVPQGGGTDTQYFGPGTRLTVL.

V is TRBV12-3 or TRBV12-4 and J is TRBJ2-7, with D unresolved. The CDR3 runs 14 residues. V lost 3 bases and J 4 bases, leaving 13 bases between the germline ends. In DNA, the CDR3 is TGTGCCAGCAGTTTTGACCGGTCAAAATACGAGCAGTACTTC. Translated, it gives CASSFDRSKYEQYF.

Points on this clonotype: A junction boundary mismatches the germline segment, possibly from a read error. The gene calls are TRBV6-1 and TRBJ2-7; TRBD2 matches at 8 bases. Looked up from germline, CDR1 is MNHNS and CDR2 is SASEGT. The CDR3 is 13 amino acids. The CDR3 loop is CASREAGVNEQYF. CDR3 sequence (DNA): TGTGCCAGCAGGGAAGCGGGAGTGAACGAGCAGTACTTC.

The chain employs TRBV11-2 and TRBJ2-1; 8 nucleotides line up with TRBD2. The CDR3 spans 17 residues. In germline, CDR1 is SGHAT, CDR2 FQNNGV. V trimming: 6 bases; J trimming: 5 bases; junction bases outside the gene matches: 15. The CDR3, as DNA: TGTGCCAGCAGATCAACGGGGGGGTACCTAACGCACAATGAGCAGTTCTTC. This gives the protein CASRSTGGYLTHNEQFF.

The genes are TRBV20-1 and TRBJ2-1, with D maybe TRBD2 (5 bases). In germline, CDR1 is DFQATT, CDR2 SNEGSKA (reference sequence). This CDR3 has 15 amino acids. V was pared by 4 bases and J by 8 bases, with 21 bases between. The CDR3 protein is CSANRELSWPHEQFF. The CDR3 coding sequence is TGCAGTGCTAACCGGGAACTTTCTTGGCCCCATGAGCAGTTCTTC.

This clonotype occurred a few times. This chain joins TRBV12-3 or TRBV12-4 and TRBJ2-7, with 14 bases aligning to TRBD2. The length of the CDR3 is 18 residues. Trimming cost V 4 bases and J 1 base; bases outside gene matches: 9. DNA for the CDR3: TGTGCCAGCAGTTCAACCGCGGGACTAGCGGGGGAATCCTACGAGCAGTACTTC. As protein: CASSSTAGLAGESYEQYF.

This clonotype showed up just a few times. The rearrangement links TRBV6-2 or TRBV6-3 to TRBJ1-1; the D is unclear. Germline-derived CDR1 and CDR2 are MNHEY and SVGEGT. The CDR3 covers 13 residues. V dropped 5 bases and J dropped 4 bases, with 11 bases sitting between them. The CDR3 is CASSKRVGTEAFF. The CDR3, as DNA: TGTGCCAGCAGTAAGAGGGTCGGCACTGAAGCTTTCTTT.

The sample holds a few counts of this clonotype. The chain uses TRBV29-1 and TRBJ2-7; TRBD2 agrees at 14 bases. Trimming removed 5 bases from V and 1 base from J; junction bases left unmatched: 7. The CDR3 spans 16 residues. Germline V gene data show CDR1 as SQVTM and CDR2 as ANQGSEA. CDR3 in DNA: TGCAGCGTTCGGGGGACTAGCGGGAGTTCTTCCTACGAGCAGTACTTC. Protein: CSVRGTSGSSSYEQYF.

This clonotype appeared a few times. At one end the junction does not follow the germline gene, possibly because of a read error. The V and J genes are TRBV20-1 and TRBJ2-2; D call uncertain. The CDR3 consists of 13 residues. Germline V CDR1 and CDR2: DFQATT, SNEGSKA (reference sequence). Here the CDR3 reads CSASSVNTGELFF. The CDR3 coding sequence is TGCAGCGCTAGTTCCGTCAACACCGGGGAGCTGTTTTTT.

In this sample, this clonotype turned up a few times. CDR3 DNA: TGCGCCAGCAGCTTAACCCAAGGGACTAGCGGGGCCCGGACGACGCAGTATTTT. Encoded protein: CASSLTQGTSGARTTQYF. The chain links TRBV5-1 to TRBJ2-3; the match to TRBD2 covers 13 bases. The trim removed 2 bases at V and 9 bases at J, leaving 15 bases unmatched. The germline gives CDR1 SGHRS, CDR2 YFSETQ. CDR3 length: 18 amino acids.

This clonotype was observed a few times. The rearrangement joins TRBV7-8 to TRBJ2-7; 10 bases fit TRBD1. CDR3 length: 15 amino acids. The ends lost 2 bases at V and 5 bases at J; junction bases unmatched: 6. The germline V gene encodes CDR1 SGHVS and CDR2 FQNEAQ. In DNA form, the CDR3 reads TGTGCCAGCAGCTTAAACCGGGACAGGGGTCACGAGCAGTACTTC. It codes for CASSLNRDRGHEQYF.

CDR3 sequence (DNA): TGTGCCAGCTCCCCAAGGAGGGGGCGCGGCACCGGGGAGCTGTTTTTT. As protein: CASSPRRGRGTGELFF. This sequence joins TRBV18 and TRBJ2-2; tentative D call: TRBD1 (7 bases). CDR1 and CDR2 from the germline V gene are KGHSH and LQKENI. V was trimmed by 6 bases and J by 4 bases, leaving 18 bases between them. This CDR3 is built from 16 residues.

The J gene is TRBJ1-5, the V gene TRBV27; a possible D gene is TRBD1 (5 bases). V was trimmed by 3 bases and J by 7 bases, leaving 7 bases between them. Germline V gene lookup returns CDR1 MNHEY and CDR2 SMNVEV (reference sequence). The CDR3 spans 12 residues. The CDR3 spells CASSFQGQPQHF. CDR3 sequence (DNA): TGTGCCAGCAGTTTTCAGGGCCAGCCCCAGCATTTT.

V and J are TRBV5-1 and TRBJ2-3; D unclear. This CDR3 has 12 amino acids. The V gene lost 5 bases and the J gene lost 1 base, with 5 bases spanning the gap. The germline CDR1 and CDR2 sequences are SGHRS and YFSETQ. CDR3 DNA sequence: TGCGCCAGCAGAGATGGCACAGATACGCAGTATTTT. Translation: CASRDGTDTQYF.

This chain connects TRBV4-3 to TRBJ2-1, with 12 bases identical to TRBD2. Germline-derived CDR1 and CDR2 are LGHNA and YSLEER. The J segment lost 1 base and the V segment lost 2 bases, leaving 3 bases of the junction unmatched. The length of the CDR3 is 17 residues. The CDR3 sequence: CASSQSTSGRSYNEQFF. In DNA, the CDR3 is TGCGCCAGCAGCCAATCAACTAGCGGGAGGTCCTACAATGAGCAGTTCTTC.

The J gene is TRBJ1-2, the V gene TRBV4-3, with 7 bases fitting TRBD1. From germline, CDR1 is LGHNA and CDR2 YSLEER. This CDR3 region has 15 residues. Trimming cost V 1 base and J 6 bases; bases outside gene matches: 8. CDR3 sequence (DNA): TGCGCCAGCAGCCAAGCGAGGGGGCGCCCCCATGGCTACACCTTC. Protein product: CASSQARGRPHGYTF.